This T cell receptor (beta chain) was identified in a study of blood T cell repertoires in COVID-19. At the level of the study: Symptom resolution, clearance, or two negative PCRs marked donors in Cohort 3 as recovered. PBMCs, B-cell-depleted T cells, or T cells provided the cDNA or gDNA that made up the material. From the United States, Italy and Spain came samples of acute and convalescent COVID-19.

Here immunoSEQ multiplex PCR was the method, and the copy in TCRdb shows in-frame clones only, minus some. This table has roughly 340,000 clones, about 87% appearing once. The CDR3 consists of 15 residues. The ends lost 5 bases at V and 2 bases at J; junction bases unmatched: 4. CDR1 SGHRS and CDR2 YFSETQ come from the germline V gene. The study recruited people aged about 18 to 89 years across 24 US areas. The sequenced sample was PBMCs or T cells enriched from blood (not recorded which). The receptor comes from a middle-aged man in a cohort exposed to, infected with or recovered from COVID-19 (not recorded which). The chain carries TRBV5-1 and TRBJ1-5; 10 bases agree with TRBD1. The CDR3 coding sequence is TGCGCCAGCAGAGTCGGGACAGGGGGCAATCAGCCCCAGCATTTT. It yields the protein CASRVGTGGNQPQHF.